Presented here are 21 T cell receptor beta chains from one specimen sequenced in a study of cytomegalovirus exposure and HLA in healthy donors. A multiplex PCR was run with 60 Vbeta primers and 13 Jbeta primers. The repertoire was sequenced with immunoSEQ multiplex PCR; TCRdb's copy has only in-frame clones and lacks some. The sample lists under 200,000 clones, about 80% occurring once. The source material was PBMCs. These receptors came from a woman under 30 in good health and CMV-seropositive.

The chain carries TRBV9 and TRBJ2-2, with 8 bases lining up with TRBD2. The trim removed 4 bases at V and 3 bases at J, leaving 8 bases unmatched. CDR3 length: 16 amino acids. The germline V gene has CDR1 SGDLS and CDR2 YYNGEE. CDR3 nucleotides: TGTGCCAGCAGCCAGTCGGGAGGGGTCGACACCGGGGAGCTGTTTTTT. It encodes CASSQSGGVDTGELFF. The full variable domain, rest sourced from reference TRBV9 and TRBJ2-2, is DSGVTQTPKHLITATGQRVTLRCSPRSGDLSVYWYQQSLDQGLQFLIQYYNGEERAKGNILERFSAQQFPDLHSELNLSSLELGDSALYFCASSQSGGVDTGELFFGEGSRLTVL.

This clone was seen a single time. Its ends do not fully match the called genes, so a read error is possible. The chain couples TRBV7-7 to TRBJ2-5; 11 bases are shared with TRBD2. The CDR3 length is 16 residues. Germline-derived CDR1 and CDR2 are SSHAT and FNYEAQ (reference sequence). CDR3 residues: CASSLRLAGTQETQYF. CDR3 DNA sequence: TGTGCTAGCAGCTTAAGACTAGCGGGGACCCAAGAGACCCAGTACTTC.

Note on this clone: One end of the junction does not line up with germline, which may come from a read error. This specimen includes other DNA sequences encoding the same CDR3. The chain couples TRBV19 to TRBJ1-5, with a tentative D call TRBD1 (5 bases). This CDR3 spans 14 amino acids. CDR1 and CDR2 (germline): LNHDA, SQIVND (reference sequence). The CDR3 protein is CASSLRAVGQPQHF. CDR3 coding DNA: TGTGCCAGTAGTCTCAGGGCGGTTGGTCAGCCCCAACATTTT.

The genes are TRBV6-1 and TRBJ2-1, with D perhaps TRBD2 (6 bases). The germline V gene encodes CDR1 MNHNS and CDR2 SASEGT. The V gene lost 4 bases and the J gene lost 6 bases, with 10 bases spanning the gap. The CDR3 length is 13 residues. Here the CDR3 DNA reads TGTGCCAGCAGTGGGGAGGAGTTCAATGAGCAGTTCTTC. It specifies CASSGEEFNEQFF.

CDR3 bases: TGCGCCAGCAGCATAGGGACAGGGGGAAAGGAGGCTTTCTTT. Translation: CASSIGTGGKEAFF. The rearrangement uses TRBV5-1 and TRBJ1-1, with 11 positions matching TRBD1. This CDR3 spans 14 amino acids. The ends lost 4 bases at V and 11 bases at J; junction bases unmatched: 10. Germline V lookup: CDR1 SGHRS, CDR2 YFSETQ.

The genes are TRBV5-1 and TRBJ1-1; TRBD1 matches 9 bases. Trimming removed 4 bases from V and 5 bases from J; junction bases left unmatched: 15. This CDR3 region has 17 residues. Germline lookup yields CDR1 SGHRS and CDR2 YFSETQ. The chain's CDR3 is CASSNIGTGKGVTEAFF. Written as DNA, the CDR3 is TGCGCCAGCAGCAATATCGGGACAGGGAAAGGGGTAACTGAAGCTTTCTTT.

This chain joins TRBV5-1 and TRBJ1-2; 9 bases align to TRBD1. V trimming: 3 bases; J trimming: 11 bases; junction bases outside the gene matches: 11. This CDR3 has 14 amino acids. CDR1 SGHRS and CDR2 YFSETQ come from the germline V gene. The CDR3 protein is CASSWTPGTGFYTF. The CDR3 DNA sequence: TGCGCCAGCAGCTGGACACCCGGGACAGGGTTTTACACCTTC.

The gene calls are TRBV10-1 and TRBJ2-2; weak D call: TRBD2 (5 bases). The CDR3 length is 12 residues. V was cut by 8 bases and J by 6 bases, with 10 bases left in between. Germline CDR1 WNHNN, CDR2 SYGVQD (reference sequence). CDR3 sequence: CASGTRAGELFF. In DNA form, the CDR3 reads TGCGCCAGCGGCACTAGGGCCGGGGAGCTGTTTTTT.

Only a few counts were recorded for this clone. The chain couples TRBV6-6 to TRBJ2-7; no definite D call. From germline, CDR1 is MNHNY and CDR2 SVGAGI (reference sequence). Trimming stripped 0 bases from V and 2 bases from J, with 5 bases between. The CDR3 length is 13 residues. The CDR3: CASSYSEAYEQYV. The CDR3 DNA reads TGTGCCAGCAGTTACTCCGAGGCCTACGAGCAGTACGTC.

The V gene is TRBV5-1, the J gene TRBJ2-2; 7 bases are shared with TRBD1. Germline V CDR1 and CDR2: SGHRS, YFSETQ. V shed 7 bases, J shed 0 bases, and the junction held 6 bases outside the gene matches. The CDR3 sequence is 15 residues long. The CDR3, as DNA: TGCGCCAGCGCATCCGGGACAGCGAACACCGGGGAGCTGTTTTTT. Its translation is CASASGTANTGELFF.

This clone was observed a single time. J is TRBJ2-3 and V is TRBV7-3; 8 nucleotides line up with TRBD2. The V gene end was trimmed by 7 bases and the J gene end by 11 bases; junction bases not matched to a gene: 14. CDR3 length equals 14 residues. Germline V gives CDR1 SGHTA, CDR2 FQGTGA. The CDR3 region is CASTANPAGGLQYF. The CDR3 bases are TGTGCCAGCACCGCCAACCCGGCGGGGGGATTGCAGTATTTT.

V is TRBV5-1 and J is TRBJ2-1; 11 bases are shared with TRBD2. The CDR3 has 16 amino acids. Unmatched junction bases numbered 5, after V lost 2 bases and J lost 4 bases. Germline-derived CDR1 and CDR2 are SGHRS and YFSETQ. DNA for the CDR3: TGCGCCAGCAGCTTCATAGCGGGGGGGACTTACAATGAGCAGTTCTTC. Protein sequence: CASSFIAGGTYNEQFF.

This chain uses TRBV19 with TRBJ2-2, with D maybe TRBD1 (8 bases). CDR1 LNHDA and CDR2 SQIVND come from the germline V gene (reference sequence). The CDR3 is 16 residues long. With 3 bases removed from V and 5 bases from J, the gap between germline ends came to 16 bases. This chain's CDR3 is CASSIRTGRGTGELFF. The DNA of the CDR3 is TGTGCCAGTAGTATCCGGACAGGGAGGGGAACCGGGGAGCTGTTTTTT.

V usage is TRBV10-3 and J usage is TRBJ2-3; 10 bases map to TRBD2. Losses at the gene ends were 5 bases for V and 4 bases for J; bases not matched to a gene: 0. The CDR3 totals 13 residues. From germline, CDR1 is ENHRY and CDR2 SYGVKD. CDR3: CAISSGGADTQYF. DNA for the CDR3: TGTGCCATCAGTAGCGGGGGGGCAGATACGCAGTATTTT.

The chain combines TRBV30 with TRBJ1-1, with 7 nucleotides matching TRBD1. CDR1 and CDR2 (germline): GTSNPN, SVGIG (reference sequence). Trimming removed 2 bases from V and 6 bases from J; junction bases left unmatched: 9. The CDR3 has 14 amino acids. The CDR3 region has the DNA TGTGCCTGGAGTTCCCGGTACAGGGGACCTGAAGCTTTCTTT. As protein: CAWSSRYRGPEAFF.

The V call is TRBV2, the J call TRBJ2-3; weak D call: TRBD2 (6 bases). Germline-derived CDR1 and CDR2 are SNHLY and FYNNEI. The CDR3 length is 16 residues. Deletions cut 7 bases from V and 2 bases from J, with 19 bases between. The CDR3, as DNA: TGTGCCAGCAAGGAAATGATAGCGGAAAACACAGATACGCAGTATTTT. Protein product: CASKEMIAENTDTQYF.

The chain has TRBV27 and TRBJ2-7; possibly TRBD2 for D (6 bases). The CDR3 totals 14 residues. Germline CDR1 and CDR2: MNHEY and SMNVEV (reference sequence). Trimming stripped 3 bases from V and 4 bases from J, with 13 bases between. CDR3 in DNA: TGTGCCAGCAGTTTGGGCGGGGTCGGATACGAGCAGTACTTC. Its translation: CASSLGGVGYEQYF.

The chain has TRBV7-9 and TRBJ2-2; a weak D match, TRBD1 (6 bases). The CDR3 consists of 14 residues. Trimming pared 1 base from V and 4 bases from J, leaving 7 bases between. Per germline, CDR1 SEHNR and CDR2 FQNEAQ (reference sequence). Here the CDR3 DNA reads TGTGCCAGCAGCTTAGGAGGGGGCACCGGGGAGCTGTTTTTT. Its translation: CASSLGGGTGELFF.

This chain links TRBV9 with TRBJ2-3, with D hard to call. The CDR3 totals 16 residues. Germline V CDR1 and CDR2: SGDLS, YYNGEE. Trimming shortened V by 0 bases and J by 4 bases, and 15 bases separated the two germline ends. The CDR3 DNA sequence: TGTGCCAGCAGCGTAGAAGGCCCCAGCGCCCCAGATACGCAGTATTTT. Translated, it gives CASSVEGPSAPDTQYF.

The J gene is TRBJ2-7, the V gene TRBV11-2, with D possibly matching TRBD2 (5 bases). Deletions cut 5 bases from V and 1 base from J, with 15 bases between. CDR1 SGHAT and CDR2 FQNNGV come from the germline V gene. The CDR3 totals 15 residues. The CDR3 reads CASSQAGVRSYEQYF. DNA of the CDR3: TGTGCCAGCAGCCAAGCCGGGGTAAGGTCCTACGAGCAGTACTTC.

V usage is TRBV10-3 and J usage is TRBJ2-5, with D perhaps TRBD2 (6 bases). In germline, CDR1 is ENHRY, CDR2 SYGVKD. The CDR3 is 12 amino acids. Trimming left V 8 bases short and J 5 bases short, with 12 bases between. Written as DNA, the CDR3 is TGTGCCATCTCGGGGGATGGGGAGACCCAGTACTTC. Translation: CAISGDGETQYF.